This paragraph covers one TCR beta chain sequence. The CDR3 extends over 13 amino acids. V shed 5 bases and J 12 bases; nucleotides not matched to a gene: 6. Germline CDR1 reads SEHNR; CDR2 reads FQNEAQ (reference sequence). In the original analysis: The authors estimated nucleated cell counts from reference gene primer amplification. TCRdb keeps only in-frame clones here, not all; method: immunoSEQ multiplex PCR. V and J calls and clone size are given by that table; D and trimming were obtained from the DNA. The data contain some 120,000 clones, approximately 89% of them singletons. The data stem from a study of blood T cell repertoires in COVID-19. In the study overall: The origin of the acute and convalescent COVID-19 samples was the United States, Italy and Spain. Nucleic acid was either cDNA or gDNA, and it came from T cells, B-cell-depleted T cells, or PBMCs.

The chain uses TRBV7-9 and TRBJ2-6; TRBD1 agrees at 8 bases. The sample was peripheral blood. The sequence derives from a woman aged 55-69 years with acute or convalescent COVID-19. The CDR3, as DNA: TGTGCCAGCAGCCTTGGACAGGGTTCCGTCCTGACTTTC. This codes for CASSLGQGSVLTF.